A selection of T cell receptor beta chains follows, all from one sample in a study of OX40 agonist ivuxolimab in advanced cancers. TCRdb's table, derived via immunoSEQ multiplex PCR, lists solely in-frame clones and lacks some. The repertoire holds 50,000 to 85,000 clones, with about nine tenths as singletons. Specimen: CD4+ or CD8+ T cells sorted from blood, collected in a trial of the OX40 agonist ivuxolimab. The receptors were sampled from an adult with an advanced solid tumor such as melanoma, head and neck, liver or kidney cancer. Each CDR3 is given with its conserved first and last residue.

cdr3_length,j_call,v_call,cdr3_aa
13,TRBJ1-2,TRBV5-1,CASSLGQIYGYTF
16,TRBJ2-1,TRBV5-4,CASSTTSGNTYNEQFF
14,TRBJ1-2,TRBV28,CASSLFVTNYGYTF
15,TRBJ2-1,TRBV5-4,CASSLVTGSYNEQFF
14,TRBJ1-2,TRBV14,CASSQGLGKAGYTF
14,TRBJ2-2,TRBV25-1,CASRQGANTGELFF
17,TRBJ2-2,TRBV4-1,CASSPGTGGLNTGELFF
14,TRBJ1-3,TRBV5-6,CASRSGTAGNTIYF
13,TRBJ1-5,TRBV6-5,CASSQNSNQPQHF
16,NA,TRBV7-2,CASSQGASGVSYEQYF
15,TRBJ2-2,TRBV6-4,CASSEWAGQAGELFF
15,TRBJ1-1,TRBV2,CASSAPGGLNTGAFF
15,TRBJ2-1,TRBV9,CASSVATGTSYEQFF
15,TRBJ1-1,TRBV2,CASSVERGFGTEAFF
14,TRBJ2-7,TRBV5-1,CASSQVQGSYEQYF
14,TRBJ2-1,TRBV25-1,CASSGSEWGGEQFF
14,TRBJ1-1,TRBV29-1,CSAPKQGAGGEAFF
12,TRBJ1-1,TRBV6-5,CASKRWDTEAFF
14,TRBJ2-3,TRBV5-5,CASRWTLGTDTQYF
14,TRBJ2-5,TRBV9,CASSVAEGEQTQYF
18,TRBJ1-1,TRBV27,CASRQLGIQGDMNTEAFF
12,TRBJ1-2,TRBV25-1,CASSAGPSGYTF
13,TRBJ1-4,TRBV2,CASSEQINEKLFF
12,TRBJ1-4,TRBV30,CAWKLEAEKLFF
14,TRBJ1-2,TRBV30,CAWSHRTGGYGYTF
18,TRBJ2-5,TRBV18,CASFLNPGPPVGQETQYF
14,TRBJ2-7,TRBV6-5,CAISKDGYTYEQYF
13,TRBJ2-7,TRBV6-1,CASSSRVQIEQYF
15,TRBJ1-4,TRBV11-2,CASSLSRQSAEKLFF
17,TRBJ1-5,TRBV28,CASTTGGTVPLNQPQHF
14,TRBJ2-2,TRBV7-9,CASSPGLNTGELFF
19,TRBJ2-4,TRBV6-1,CASSERASGDNLAKNIQYF
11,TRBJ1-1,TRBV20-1,CSARDIPEAFF
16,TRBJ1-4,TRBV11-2,CASSLGRGAANEKLFF
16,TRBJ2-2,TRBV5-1,CASSQRLIANTGELFF
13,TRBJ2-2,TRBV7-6,CASRPRNTGELFF
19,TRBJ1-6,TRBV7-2,CASSLAHIGRGVINSPLHF
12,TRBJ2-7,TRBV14,CASSQDTGRQYF
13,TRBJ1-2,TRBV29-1,CSVHTGGDYGYTF
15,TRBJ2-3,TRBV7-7,CASSSDRGVWNTQYF
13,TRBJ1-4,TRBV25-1,CASSDGRYEKLFF
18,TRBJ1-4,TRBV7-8,CASSEPLQRPFQDEKLFF
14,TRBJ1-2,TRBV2,CASISTGSHYGYTF
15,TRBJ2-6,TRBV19,CASSTQGAGANVLTF
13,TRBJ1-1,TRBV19,CASSMQTNTEAFF
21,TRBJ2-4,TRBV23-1,CASSHPLGWTSGSRAKNIQYF
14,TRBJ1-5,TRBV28,CASSSPGGNQPQHF
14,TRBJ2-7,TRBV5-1,CASSSRLGTFEQYF
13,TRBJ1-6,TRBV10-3,CAIRGDDNSPLHF
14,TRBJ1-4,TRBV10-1,CASSESGTDEKLFF
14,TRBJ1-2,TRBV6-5,CASRSTGANYGYTF
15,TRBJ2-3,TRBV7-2,CASSETRQGTDTQYF
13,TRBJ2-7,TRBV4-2,CASSQSTQGEQYF
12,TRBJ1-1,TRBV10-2,CASGRGNTEAFF